Listed below are T cell receptor beta chains from one sample, sequenced in a study of T cell changes during pregnancy in multiple sclerosis. Clones were read by immunoSEQ multiplex PCR, and TCRdb kept only the in-frame ones, dropping some. This sample has 45,000 to 50,000 clones, with around 90% found just once. Specimen: CD8+ T cells from peripheral blood mononuclear cells, collected after pregnancy. These receptors all come from a female donor with multiple sclerosis, enrolled in a pregnancy study. Each CDR3 is given with its conserved first and last residue. D genes are given only for firm matches. Clone sizes are given selectively: once, few, many, or a class where the clone is expanded.

cdr3_nt: TGCAGCGTTGCAGCGGGACAGGCCTTAATAGGGGAGCAGTACTTC; cdr3_aa: CSVAAGQALIGEQYF; clone_size: -; cdr3_length: 15; j_call: TRBJ2-7; d_call: -; v_call: TRBV29-1
cdr3_nt: TGTGCCAGCAGTTACGGGGCAGATATGCAGTATTTT; cdr3_aa: CASSYGADMQYF; clone_size: -; cdr3_length: 12; j_call: TRBJ2-3; d_call: -; v_call: TRBV6-5
cdr3_nt: TGTGCCAGCAGCGTAGACGGAGGGAAAGGGTACGAGCAGTACTTC; cdr3_aa: CASSVDGGKGYEQYF; clone_size: -; cdr3_length: 15; j_call: TRBJ2-7; d_call: -; v_call: TRBV9
cdr3_nt: TGTGCCAGTACCCCGTGGGACAGGGAAGGGCTCACAGATACGCAGTATTTT; cdr3_aa: CASTPWDREGLTDTQYF; clone_size: once; cdr3_length: 17; j_call: TRBJ2-3; d_call: TRBD1; v_call: TRBV19
cdr3_nt: TGTGCCAGCAGTTACGGGCTACCCTCAAGCGAGCAGTACTTC; cdr3_aa: CASSYGLPSSEQYF; clone_size: -; cdr3_length: 14; j_call: TRBJ2-7; d_call: -; v_call: TRBV6-5
cdr3_nt: TGTGCCAGCAGCTCAGCGGGAGGGCCCCACGAGCAGTACTTC; cdr3_aa: CASSSAGGPHEQYF; clone_size: -; cdr3_length: 14; j_call: TRBJ2-7; d_call: TRBD2; v_call: TRBV5-4
cdr3_nt: TGTGCCAGCAGTGAAGTAGGGGGCACTGAAGCTTTCTTT; cdr3_aa: CASSEVGGTEAFF; clone_size: -; cdr3_length: 13; j_call: TRBJ1-1; d_call: -; v_call: TRBV6-1
cdr3_nt: TGTGCCAGCAGCTTAGGCAAGATGACTAGCCGGTACAATGAGCAGTTCTTC; cdr3_aa: CASSLGKMTSRYNEQFF; clone_size: -; cdr3_length: 17; j_call: TRBJ2-1; d_call: TRBD2; v_call: TRBV7-9
cdr3_nt: TGTGCCCAGATTTCCCGGGACAGGGGCTACGAGCAGTACTTC; cdr3_aa: CAQISRDRGYEQYF; clone_size: -; cdr3_length: 14; j_call: TRBJ2-7; d_call: TRBD1; v_call: TRBV30
cdr3_nt: TGTGCCAGCACCTCCGGAGGTTTAGATGAGCAGTTCTTC; cdr3_aa: CASTSGGLDEQFF; clone_size: -; cdr3_length: 13; j_call: TRBJ2-1; d_call: -; v_call: TRBV2
cdr3_nt: TGCGCCAGCAGTGATCGGGAGGGACTTTACGAGCAGTACTTC; cdr3_aa: CASSDREGLYEQYF; clone_size: once; cdr3_length: 14; j_call: TRBJ2-7; d_call: TRBD2; v_call: TRBV10-1
cdr3_nt: TGTGCCAGCAGCGTAGGCGTTAGCCCGCAAACGCAGTATTTT; cdr3_aa: CASSVGVSPQTQYF; clone_size: -; cdr3_length: 14; j_call: TRBJ2-3; d_call: -; v_call: TRBV9
cdr3_nt: TGTGCCAGCAGCTTTACCGGACAGTTGAATAACTATGGCTACACCTTC; cdr3_aa: CASSFTGQLNNYGYTF; clone_size: -; cdr3_length: 16; j_call: TRBJ1-2; d_call: -; v_call: TRBV7-8
cdr3_nt: TGTGCCAGCAGTTTTCGAGGCCCCAATGAGCAGTTCTTC; cdr3_aa: CASSFRGPNEQFF; clone_size: -; cdr3_length: 13; j_call: TRBJ2-1; d_call: -; v_call: TRBV27
cdr3_nt: TGTGCCAGTATCTCCAGACCGGGACAGGACATGATAGGGGACACTGAAGCTTTCTTT; cdr3_aa: CASISRPGQDMIGDTEAFF; clone_size: -; cdr3_length: 19; j_call: TRBJ1-1; d_call: TRBD1; v_call: TRBV19
cdr3_nt: TGTGCCTGGAGTGCGACAGGGGGCACTGAAGCTTTCTTT; cdr3_aa: CAWSATGGTEAFF; clone_size: -; cdr3_length: 13; j_call: TRBJ1-1; d_call: TRBD1; v_call: TRBV30
cdr3_nt: TGTGCCAGCAGCCGCCCGGTTAGCGGGAGGGACAATGAGCAGTTCTTC; cdr3_aa: CASSRPVSGRDNEQFF; clone_size: -; cdr3_length: 16; j_call: TRBJ2-1; d_call: TRBD2; v_call: TRBV13
cdr3_nt: TGTGCCAGCAGCCTCGGGACAGGGATTACATCAGATACGCAGTATTTT; cdr3_aa: CASSLGTGITSDTQYF; clone_size: -; cdr3_length: 16; j_call: TRBJ2-3; d_call: TRBD1; v_call: TRBV9
cdr3_nt: TGTGCCAGCAGCCACGGGACTAGCGGGGGGGGGCCCAAGACCCAGTACTTC; cdr3_aa: CASSHGTSGGGPKTQYF; clone_size: few; cdr3_length: 17; j_call: TRBJ2-5; d_call: TRBD2; v_call: TRBV7-2
cdr3_nt: TGTGCCAGCAGTCCCCTAGCGGGGGGATCCTACGAGCAGTACTTC; cdr3_aa: CASSPLAGGSYEQYF; clone_size: once; cdr3_length: 15; j_call: TRBJ2-7; d_call: TRBD2; v_call: TRBV28
cdr3_nt: TGTGCCAGCAGCCAAGAACCGAGACAGCCCCAGCATTTT; cdr3_aa: CASSQEPRQPQHF; clone_size: few; cdr3_length: 13; j_call: TRBJ1-5; d_call: -; v_call: TRBV4-2
cdr3_nt: TGTGCCAGCAGCTCACGGACAGGTGGAAACACTGAAGCTTTCTTT; cdr3_aa: CASSSRTGGNTEAFF; clone_size: -; cdr3_length: 15; j_call: TRBJ1-1; d_call: TRBD1; v_call: TRBV7-9
cdr3_nt: TGTGCCAGCAGTACCACTCCGGGGGGAACAGATACGCAGTATTTT; cdr3_aa: CASSTTPGGTDTQYF; clone_size: -; cdr3_length: 15; j_call: TRBJ2-3; d_call: TRBD2; v_call: TRBV27
cdr3_nt: TGTGCCAGCAGCGTAACTAGCGGGAGGGCCTACGAGCAGTACTTC; cdr3_aa: CASSVTSGRAYEQYF; clone_size: -; cdr3_length: 15; j_call: TRBJ2-7; d_call: TRBD2; v_call: TRBV7-9
cdr3_nt: TGTGCCAGCAGCCTCGGACTAGCGGGGGCGTTCTCCTACAATGAGCAGTTCTTC; cdr3_aa: CASSLGLAGAFSYNEQFF; clone_size: -; cdr3_length: 18; j_call: TRBJ2-1; d_call: TRBD2; v_call: TRBV7-6
cdr3_nt: TGTGCCAGCGGATACCTAGGGCAGGGGGATGGCTACACCTTC; cdr3_aa: CASGYLGQGDGYTF; clone_size: -; cdr3_length: 14; j_call: TRBJ1-2; d_call: TRBD1; v_call: TRBV7-9
cdr3_nt: TGTGCCAGCAGTCTAGCGGGGGGCGACTCCTACGAGCAGTACTTC; cdr3_aa: CASSLAGGDSYEQYF; clone_size: once; cdr3_length: 15; j_call: TRBJ2-7; d_call: TRBD2; v_call: TRBV7-3
cdr3_nt: TGTGCCAGCAGCACCGGCACAGGGGCACCTAACGAGCAGTACTTC; cdr3_aa: CASSTGTGAPNEQYF; clone_size: -; cdr3_length: 15; j_call: TRBJ2-7; d_call: TRBD1; v_call: TRBV7-2
cdr3_nt: TGTGCCAGCAGCCGACAGGGCAGGGAACCCTTGGGTGGCTACACCTTC; cdr3_aa: CASSRQGREPLGGYTF; clone_size: -; cdr3_length: 16; j_call: TRBJ1-2; d_call: TRBD1; v_call: TRBV7-9
cdr3_nt: TGTGCCAGCTCATCCGGGACAGGGTCCTACGAGCAGTACTTC; cdr3_aa: CASSSGTGSYEQYF; clone_size: -; cdr3_length: 14; j_call: TRBJ2-7; d_call: TRBD1; v_call: TRBV18
cdr3_nt: TGTGCCAGCAGCCAAGACCCGCCAGGGCCGAACACCGGGGAGCTGTTTTTT; cdr3_aa: CASSQDPPGPNTGELFF; clone_size: -; cdr3_length: 17; j_call: TRBJ2-2; d_call: -; v_call: TRBV14
cdr3_nt: TGCGCCAGCAGAACTACCACGGGGGGCGCGTTCACAGATACGCAGTATTTT; cdr3_aa: CASRTTTGGAFTDTQYF; clone_size: -; cdr3_length: 17; j_call: TRBJ2-3; d_call: -; v_call: TRBV23-1
cdr3_nt: TGTGCCAGCAGTTTTCTCCCCCCTAGCAGCTCCTACGAGCAGTACTTC; cdr3_aa: CASSFLPPSSSYEQYF; clone_size: -; cdr3_length: 16; j_call: TRBJ2-7; d_call: -; v_call: TRBV27
cdr3_nt: TGCGCCAGCAGTGACCGGGAGAGCTCCTACGAGCAGTACTTC; cdr3_aa: CASSDRESSYEQYF; clone_size: once; cdr3_length: 14; j_call: TRBJ2-7; d_call: -; v_call: TRBV10-2
cdr3_nt: TGTGCCAGCAGCTTCGACAGGGAAGTCCCCTACGAGCAGTACTTC; cdr3_aa: CASSFDREVPYEQYF; clone_size: -; cdr3_length: 15; j_call: TRBJ2-7; d_call: TRBD1; v_call: TRBV11-1
cdr3_nt: TGTGCCAGCAGAGTGACTAGGGGCGATGAGCAGTTCTTC; cdr3_aa: CASRVTRGDEQFF; clone_size: -; cdr3_length: 13; j_call: TRBJ2-1; d_call: -; v_call: TRBV6-5
cdr3_nt: TGTGCCGTCCGTGGCGGGCAGGCCTCGGAACCCCAGCATTTT; cdr3_aa: CAVRGGQASEPQHF; clone_size: -; cdr3_length: 14; j_call: TRBJ1-5; d_call: -; v_call: TRBV2
cdr3_nt: TGCGCCAGCAATGGCCGGGGGTGCTTCTATTCACCCCTCCACTTT; cdr3_aa: CASNGRGCFYSPLHF; clone_size: -; cdr3_length: 15; j_call: TRBJ1-6; d_call: -; v_call: TRBV10-1
cdr3_nt: TGTGCCAGCAGTTACGGGGGACAGGGGGGATATGGCTACACCTTC; cdr3_aa: CASSYGGQGGYGYTF; clone_size: -; cdr3_length: 15; j_call: TRBJ1-2; d_call: TRBD1; v_call: TRBV6-5
cdr3_nt: TGTGCCACCAGCAGAGATCTCGAGCGGGGCCCCTACGAGCAGTACTTC; cdr3_aa: CATSRDLERGPYEQYF; clone_size: -; cdr3_length: 16; j_call: TRBJ2-7; d_call: TRBD2; v_call: TRBV15
cdr3_nt: TGCAGTGCTGCTACAGGGTATGAGCAGTTCTTC; cdr3_aa: CSAATGYEQFF; clone_size: -; cdr3_length: 11; j_call: TRBJ2-1; d_call: -; v_call: TRBV20-1
cdr3_nt: TGTGCCAGCAGTAGCAGGGGGGATGGCTACACCTTC; cdr3_aa: CASSSRGDGYTF; clone_size: few; cdr3_length: 12; j_call: TRBJ1-2; d_call: TRBD1; v_call: TRBV2
cdr3_nt: TGTGCCAGCAGTTTCCCCTCGTCAGGCGGGAGCTCCTACAATGAGCAGTTCTTC; cdr3_aa: CASSFPSSGGSSYNEQFF; clone_size: -; cdr3_length: 18; j_call: TRBJ2-1; d_call: TRBD2; v_call: TRBV27
cdr3_nt: TGTGCCAGCAGTGAAGGGACTAGCGGGGGGGCAGATACGCAGTATTTT; cdr3_aa: CASSEGTSGGADTQYF; clone_size: -; cdr3_length: 16; j_call: TRBJ2-3; d_call: TRBD2; v_call: TRBV6-4
cdr3_nt: TGCGCCAGCAGCTTTTTCCCGGGTCAGACGGAGACCCAGTACTTC; cdr3_aa: CASSFFPGQTETQYF; clone_size: large; cdr3_length: 15; j_call: TRBJ2-5; d_call: -; v_call: TRBV5-1
cdr3_nt: TGTGCCAGTAGTGTCGGACAGGTGAACTATGGCTACACCTTC; cdr3_aa: CASSVGQVNYGYTF; clone_size: few; cdr3_length: 14; j_call: TRBJ1-2; d_call: TRBD1; v_call: TRBV19
cdr3_nt: TGTGCCAGCAGCGTAGCGCACCTTACTAGCGAGGGCACAGATACGCAGTATTTT; cdr3_aa: CASSVAHLTSEGTDTQYF; clone_size: -; cdr3_length: 18; j_call: TRBJ2-3; d_call: TRBD2; v_call: TRBV9